The 7 T cell receptor beta chains listed next were all sequenced from one sample in a study of T cells in Graves' hyperthyroidism and ophthalmopathy (dated by TCRdb to the late 2010s). Library generation was performed with multiplex PCR. The data were produced on an Illumina HiSeq 2000. The TCR beta CDR3 regions were amplified from RNA transcripts. For the first round of RT-PCR on the TCR CDR3, the HTBI primer set was used together with the Qiagen OneStep RT-PCR kit. TCRdb trimmed public reads at Q25 via fastp, called clones via MiXCR and kept in-frame beta chains. Every CDR3 protein is listed once, alongside the most common genes and DNA of its rows. In all, the sample holds 300,000 to 450,000 distinct CDR3 sequences, and approximately 25% of those were seen once. The ten largest account for less than 85% of the sample. The sample was blood. The receptors shown here come from a man aged 50 to 59 with Graves' hyperthyroidism.

This clonotype was found many times. The rearrangement joins TRBV11-2 to TRBJ2-1; D gene unclear. V was shortened by 8 bases and J by 4 bases, with 9 bases between the two germline ends. The germline V gene encodes CDR1 SGHAT and CDR2 FQNNGV. This CDR3 spans 12 amino acids. CDR3 sequence (DNA): TGTGCCAGCGTTTCGGGTTACAATGAGCAGTTCTTC. Amino acid sequence: CASVSGYNEQFF.

This clonotype was counted between two and nine times. The genes are TRBV7-2 and TRBJ1-5; 7 bases align to TRBD1. The V and J ends lost 5 bases and 1 base, in that order; junction bases with no gene match: 5. Germline V gives CDR1 SGHTA, CDR2 FQGNSA. CDR3 length equals 15 residues. CDR3 protein: CASSKTGISNQPQHF. CDR3 DNA: TGTGCCAGCAGCAAGACAGGGATAAGCAATCAGCCCCAGCATTTT.

The rearrangement joins TRBV11-2 to TRBJ2-5; D possibly corresponds to TRBD2 (6 bases). Germline V gives CDR1 SGHAT, CDR2 FQNNGV. V was clipped by 1 base and J by 10 bases, with 22 bases between them. The CDR3 is 16 amino acids. The CDR3 DNA reads TGTGCCAGCAGCTTAGTGGGCGGGGCCCTAAAAGAGGTCCAGTACTTC. The encoded protein is CASSLVGGALKEVQYF.

The chain uses TRBV3-1 and TRBJ1-2; TRBD1 matches at 7 bases. Trimming at V came to 3 bases and at J to 2 bases, leaving 6 bases not matched to a gene. Germline lookup yields CDR1 LGHDT and CDR2 YNNKEL (reference sequence). The CDR3 runs 15 residues. The CDR3 is CASSHRQGINYGYTF. The CDR3 nucleotides are TGTGCCAGCAGCCATAGACAGGGAATCAACTATGGCTACACCTTC. The whole variable domain, filled in from reference TRBV3-1 and TRBJ1-2, reads DTAVSQTPKYLVTQMGNDKSIKCEQNLGHDTMYWYKQDSKKFLKIMFSYNNKELIINETVPNRFSPKSPDKAHLNLHINSLELGDSAVYFCASSHRQGINYGYTFGSGTRLTVV.

This clonotype has a count of ten or more. The rearrangement links TRBV11-2 to TRBJ2-7, with TRBD2 as a possible D gene (6 bases). V was cut by 1 base and J by 6 bases, with 13 bases left in between. Germline V gives CDR1 SGHAT, CDR2 FQNNGV. The CDR3 runs to 14 residues. CDR3 residues: CASSLATGEPEQYF. CDR3 sequence (DNA): TGTGCCAGCAGCTTAGCAACGGGAGAACCCGAGCAGTACTTC.

This clonotype was picked up a small number of times. This chain joins TRBV15 and TRBJ2-3; the D is unclear. With 4 bases removed from V and 0 bases from J, the gap between germline ends came to 11 bases. This CDR3 comprises 15 residues. CDR1 and CDR2 (germline): LNHNV, YYDKDF (reference sequence). The CDR3, as DNA: TGTGCCACCAGCACGAGGACCGCGAGCACAGATACGCAGTATTTT. Translating gives CATSTRTASTDTQYF.

The rearrangement joins TRBV5-1 to TRBJ2-5; D could derive from TRBD1 or TRBD2 (5 bases each). CDR1 is SGHRS, CDR2 YFSETQ, per germline. Trimming took off 0 bases at V and 12 bases at J, with 15 bases between the two ends. The CDR3 spans 13 residues. The CDR3 loop reads CASSLAGTSNEYF. CDR3 coding DNA: TGCGCCAGCAGCTTGGCCGGGACCTCCAATGAGTACTTC. The entire variable domain, with the rest obtained from reference TRBV5-1 and TRBJ2-5, is as follows: KAGVTQTPRYLIKTRGQQVTLSCSPISGHRSVSWYQQTPGQGLQFLFEYFSETQRNKGNFPGRFSGRQFSNSRSEMNVSTLELGDSALYLCASSLAGTSNEYFGPGTRLLVL.